Below, 4 T cell receptor beta chains from the same sample are listed, as sequenced in a study of blood T cell repertoires in COVID-19. Sequencing was performed with immunoSEQ multiplex PCR; in TCRdb, only in-frame clones are kept and a portion is missing. The table lists 200,000 to 250,000 clones, 65% to 90% of them singletons. Source material: peripheral blood. The receptor source for this set is a woman aged 70 to 79 with COVID-19, enrolled during active disease.

J is TRBJ2-3 and V is TRBV7-9, with D maybe TRBD2 (6 bases). The V end was cut by 1 base, the J end by 8 bases, with 13 bases between. Germline assignment: CDR1 SEHNR and CDR2 FQNEAQ (reference sequence). The length of the CDR3 is 14 residues. The CDR3 loop reads CASSLGGGDPTQYF. The CDR3, as DNA: TGTGCCAGCAGCTTAGGGGGCGGGGATCCTACGCAGTATTTT.

This clone showed up just a few times. The chain joins TRBV12-3 or TRBV12-4 to TRBJ1-3, with D unclear. Trimming left V 3 bases short and J 7 bases short, with 4 bases between. The CDR3 spans 11 residues. The CDR3 nucleotides read TGTGCCAGCAGTTTGGGCAACACCATATATTTT. Translated: CASSLGNTIYF.

J is TRBJ2-3 and V is TRBV6-5; no definite D call. This CDR3 spans 15 amino acids. Germline V CDR1 and CDR2: MNHEY, SVGAGI. Trimming removed 5 bases at V and 4 bases at J, with 16 bases between. Written as DNA, the CDR3 is TGTGCCAGCAGTCCACCTGGTAGCCCTCCAGATACGCAGTATTTT. This encodes CASSPPGSPPDTQYF.

This chain links TRBV14 with TRBJ2-1, with 8 bases fitting TRBD2. V lost 5 bases and J lost 4; bases outside the gene matches: 10. The CDR3 length is 16 residues. CDR1 and CDR2 from the germline V gene are SGHDN and FVKESK. DNA for the CDR3: TGTGCCAGCAGCTCTCACTCGGGGGGGGATTACAATGAGCAGTTCTTC. This translates into CASSSHSGGDYNEQFF. The entire variable domain, with the rest obtained from reference TRBV14 and TRBJ2-1, is as follows: EAGVTQFPSHSVIEKGQTVTLRCDPISGHDNLYWYRRVMGKEIKFLLHFVKESKQDESGMPNNRFLAERTGGTYSTLKVQPAELEDSGVYFCASSSHSGGDYNEQFFGPGTRLTVL.